The rows below give T cell receptor beta chains drawn from one sample of a study of blood T cells in healthy people across ages. In TCRdb, the 5' RACE reads were re-called with MiXCR into one record per CDR3 protein. This table has roughly 1.4 million distinct CDR3 sequences, approximately 60% appearing once. Sequenced input: blood. These receptors all come from a young man in good health. Both conserved end residues are part of each CDR3. A D gene is named only where the DNA matches it firmly. Rows give clone size only sometimes, using once, few, many, or a class for an expanded clone.

-	TRBV25-1	TRBD1	TRBJ2-7	CASSVTGDVSYEQYF	TGTGCCAGCAGTGTTACAGGGGATGTTTCCTACGAGCAGTACTTC
few	TRBV11-1	-	TRBJ2-5	CASSQFPGTPEGETQYF	TGTGCCAGCAGTCAATTTCCCGGGACACCGGAGGGGGAGACCCAGTACTTC
-	TRBV4-1	TRBD2	TRBJ2-4	CASSLRLRESYNEQYF	TGCGCCAGCAGCCTTCGCCTGCGGGAGTCCTACAATGAGCAGTACTTC
-	TRBV7-6	-	TRBJ2-1	CASSSLVSSYNEQFF	TGTGCCAGCAGCTCGCTAGTTTCCTCCTACAATGAGCAGTTCTTC
few	TRBV12-3/TRBV12-4	-	TRBJ1-2	CASSLDILYGYTF	TGTGCCAGCAGTTTGGACATACTCTATGGCTACACCTTC
few	TRBV5-1	-	TRBJ2-1	CASSFNPGATNEQFF	TGCGCCAGCAGCTTTAACCCGGGGGCAACGAATGAGCAGTTCTTC
-	TRBV5-1	-	TRBJ2-1	CASSPEGGVGYNEQFF	TGCGCCAGCAGCCCTGAAGGGGGAGTTGGCTACAATGAGCAGTTCTTC
-	TRBV15	-	TRBJ1-2	CATSRGKIGSGGYTF	TGTGCCACCAGCAGAGGGAAGATAGGATCGGGTGGCTACACCTTC
-	TRBV2	-	TRBJ2-3	CASSATPNTDTQYF	TGTGCCAGCAGTGCCACCCCTAACACAGATACGCAGTATTTT
-	TRBV11-2	TRBD1	TRBJ2-2	CASSHQGARTGELFF	TGTGCCAGCAGCCACCAGGGGGCAAGGACCGGGGAGCTGTTTTTT
-	TRBV10-3	-	TRBJ1-2	CAIRAEGLNYGYTF	TGTGCCATCAGGGCTGAGGGACTGAACTATGGCTACACCTTC
-	TRBV5-5	-	TRBJ1-4	CASSFLGELGEKLFF	TGTGCCAGCAGCTTTTTAGGGGAGTTAGGTGAAAAACTGTTTTTT
-	TRBV20-1	TRBD1	TRBJ2-1	CSAPRDRMYNEQFF	TGCAGTGCTCCCCGGGACAGAATGTACAATGAGCAGTTCTTC
-	TRBV29-1	-	TRBJ2-1	CSVETQGYEQFF	TGCAGCGTTGAGACCCAGGGGTATGAGCAGTTCTTC
-	TRBV11-2	-	TRBJ1-1	CASTSGGNTEAFF	TGTGCCAGCACCTCGGGGGGGAACACTGAAGCTTTCTTT
-	TRBV4-1	TRBD2	TRBJ2-7	CASSQQGLAYEQYF	TGCGCCAGCAGCCAACAGGGACTAGCCTACGAGCAGTACTTC
-	TRBV27	-	TRBJ1-5	CASRNRGNQPQHF	TGTGCCAGCAGAAACAGGGGCAATCAGCCCCAGCATTTT
-	TRBV3-1	TRBD1	TRBJ2-7	CASSHLDRIYGQYF	TGTGCCAGCAGCCACCTGGACAGGATCTACGGGCAGTACTTC
-	TRBV7-2	-	TRBJ2-5	CASSLAETINQETQYF	TGTGCCAGCAGCTTAGCAGAGACGATCAACCAAGAGACCCAGTACTTC
-	TRBV10-3	-	TRBJ2-7	CAIGHRETYEQYF	TGTGCCATCGGCCACCGGGAGACATACGAGCAGTACTTC
-	TRBV5-1	-	TRBJ1-5	CAGREDISNQPQHF	TGCGCCGGCAGGGAGGACATTAGCAATCAGCCCCAGCATTTT
-	TRBV20-1	-	TRBJ1-1	CSASAGMNTEAFF	TGCAGTGCTTCGGCAGGGATGAACACTGAAGCTTTCTTT
-	TRBV29-1	TRBD1	TRBJ1-2	CSAMTGHGYTF	TGCAGCGCCATGACAGGGCATGGCTACACCTTC
-	TRBV28	-	TRBJ1-1	CASSSRWVGPQNTEAFF	TGTGCCAGCAGTTCTCGCTGGGTGGGACCGCAGAACACTGAAGCTTTCTTT
-	TRBV4-1	TRBD2	TRBJ2-6	CASLSSSGAPRVLTF	TGCGCCAGCTTATCGAGTAGCGGGGCGCCGCGCGTCCTGACTTTC
-	TRBV27	TRBD1	TRBJ2-1	CASSNGQGAWDNEQFF	TGTGCCAGCAGTAACGGACAGGGGGCGTGGGACAATGAGCAGTTCTTC
few	TRBV20-1	-	TRBJ2-7	CSASTRRLSYEQYF	TGCAGTGCTAGTACTCGGCGGCTCTCCTACGAGCAGTACTTC